This T cell receptor beta chain was recovered during a study of early T cells in non-severe SARS-CoV-2 infection. TCRdb fed the 5' RACE reads into MiXCR, producing one record per CDR3 protein. The sample lists about 62,000 distinct CDR3 sequences; about 9.3% were seen once. Germline loops: CDR1 SGHDN, CDR2 FVKESK. Between the trimmed V and J ends, which lost 2 bases and 4 bases, there was a span of 9 bases. The CDR3 extends over 14 amino acids. This chain links TRBV14 with TRBJ2-1; a weak D match, TRBD1 (6 bases). Sequencing was carried out using whole blood. The origin of this receptor is an adult who was a healthcare worker with PCR-confirmed SARS-CoV-2 infection or an uninfected control (not recorded which). The CDR3: CASSQRQVYNEQFF. The CDR3 bases are TGTGCCAGCAGCCAACGACAGGTTTACAATGAGCAGTTCTTC.